The 32 T cell receptor beta chains below were found in one sample sequenced in a study of T cell repertoires in cytomegalovirus infection. Antigen specificity for these receptors is unknown. TCRdb ran MiXCR on the reads and lists one entry per CDR3 protein. The sample has 100,000 to 150,000 distinct CDR3 sequences; 24% are singletons. Sequenced sample: PBMCs, sequenced either directly or after in vitro stimulation (not recorded which). These TCRs come from a human donor in good health (CMV status not recorded). Some clones in this sample may be carry-over from other donors' samples.

This clonotype was detected a few times. The rearrangement links TRBV7-2 to TRBJ2-3; D unresolved. Germline V gene sequence: CDR1 SGHTA, CDR2 FQGNSA. Trimming pared 0 bases from V and 1 base from J, leaving 11 bases between. The CDR3 loop spans 16 amino acids. The CDR3 protein is CASSLAGREGTDTQYF. DNA of the CDR3: TGTGCCAGCAGCTTAGCCGGACGCGAGGGCACAGATACGCAGTATTTT.

The V and J genes are TRBV30 and TRBJ2-7, with D perhaps being TRBD1 or TRBD2 (5 bases each). The V gene lost 0 bases and the J gene lost 4 bases, with 10 bases spanning the gap. The length of the CDR3 is 13 residues. Germline V gene data show CDR1 as GTSNPN and CDR2 as SVGIG (reference sequence). The DNA of the CDR3 is TGTGCCTGGAGTGTGTCAGGGAGTTACGAGCAGTACTTC. Its protein product is CAWSVSGSYEQYF.

In this sample, this clonotype turned up a few times. The rearrangement joins TRBV6-1 to TRBJ2-5, with D maybe TRBD2 (5 bases). The CDR3 consists of 14 residues. Germline CDR1 and CDR2: MNHNS and SASEGT. V was cut by 7 bases and J by 1 base, with 13 bases left in between. CDR3 DNA: TGTGCCAGCATGAGCAGACGGGGCCAAGAGACCCAGTACTTC. This sequence encodes CASMSRRGQETQYF.

The chain employs TRBV7-2 and TRBJ2-3; 7 bases fit TRBD2. The CDR3 is 16 amino acids. Germline CDR1 SGHTA, CDR2 FQGNSA. V was pared by 5 bases and J by 5 bases, with 13 bases of the junction left unmatched. CDR3 residues: CASSTQTRLAGDTQYF. The CDR3 DNA reads TGTGCCAGCAGCACACAGACACGACTAGCTGGAGATACGCAGTATTTT. The whole variable domain, remainder taken from reference TRBV7-2 and TRBJ2-3, is GAGVSQSPSNKVTEKGKDVELRCDPISGHTALYWYRQSLGQGLEFLIYFQGNSAPDKSGLPSDRFSAERTGGSVSTLTIQRTQQEDSAVYLCASSTQTRLAGDTQYFGPGTRLTVL.

The chain employs TRBV27 and TRBJ2-5; a weak D match, TRBD1 (6 bases). CDR1 and CDR2 (germline): MNHEY, SMNVEV (reference sequence). V was trimmed by 5 bases and J by 3 bases, leaving 19 bases between them. This CDR3 region has 16 residues. The CDR3 region is CASSPHPRTVEETQYF. In nucleotides, the CDR3 is TGTGCCAGCAGTCCACACCCCCGGACAGTTGAAGAGACCCAGTACTTC.

This clonotype has ten or more counts. The CDR3 DNA reads TGTGCCAGCAGAGACTGGGCACGGATGTCTGAGACCCAGTACTTC. Its protein product is CASRDWARMSETQYF. This sequence joins TRBV7-2 and TRBJ2-5; D is unclear. The V end was cut by 6 bases, the J end by 5 bases, with 19 bases between. Germline V gene data show CDR1 as SGHTA and CDR2 as FQGNSA. The CDR3 is 15 residues long.

In this sample, this clonotype turned up a few times. CDR3 DNA sequence: TGTGCCAGCAGCTTAGCATCGGGGGTAGCCAAAAACATTCAGTACTTC. Protein product: CASSLASGVAKNIQYF. The chain links TRBV7-2 to TRBJ2-4, with D perhaps matching TRBD2 (6 bases). Germline CDR1 and CDR2: SGHTA and FQGNSA. Deletions cut 0 bases from V and 0 bases from J, with 9 bases between. The CDR3 loop spans 16 amino acids.

This clonotype was recorded at least ten times. The rearrangement joins TRBV7-2 to TRBJ2-3; D remains unclear. This CDR3 contains 14 residues. The V gene's germline CDR1 is SGHTA and CDR2 FQGNSA. V lost 0 bases, J lost 6 bases, and 10 bases lay in between. The CDR3 nucleotides are TGTGCCAGCAGCTTAGCTCAACACCCGGATACGCAGTATTTT. It yields the protein CASSLAQHPDTQYF. The full variable domain, in which reference TRBV7-2 and TRBJ2-3 provide the parts outside the CDR3, is GAGVSQSPSNKVTEKGKDVELRCDPISGHTALYWYRQSLGQGLEFLIYFQGNSAPDKSGLPSDRFSAERTGGSVSTLTIQRTQQEDSAVYLCASSLAQHPDTQYFGPGTRLTVL.

A few counts support this clonotype. The chain employs TRBV11-3 and TRBJ2-5; D is unresolved. Germline V lookup: CDR1 SGHNT, CDR2 YENEEA. This CDR3 spans 11 amino acids. The V and J ends lost 6 bases and 4 bases respectively, with 6 bases between them. The CDR3 is CASSRRETQYF. The CDR3 DNA sequence: TGTGCCAGCAGTAGAAGAGAGACCCAGTACTTC.

This clonotype has more than one count but fewer than ten. This sequence joins TRBV24-1 and TRBJ2-3; 11 positions match TRBD2. J lost 0 bases, V lost 4 bases, and 14 bases had no gene match. The germline V gene encodes CDR1 KGHDR and CDR2 SFDVKD. This CDR3 comprises 20 residues. The CDR3 bases are TGTGCCACCAGTGAACCCAATCGACTAGCGGGACCCCCTAGCACAGATACGCAGTATTTT. It codes for CATSEPNRLAGPPSTDTQYF.

This chain uses TRBV20-1 with TRBJ2-3; 9 bases agree with TRBD2. This CDR3 region has 14 residues. Germline V gene lookup returns CDR1 DFQATT and CDR2 SNEGSKA (reference sequence). Trimming at V came to 3 bases and at J to 3 bases, leaving 4 bases not matched to a gene. The CDR3, as DNA: TGCAGTGCTAGGGGACTAGCTGCGACAGATACGCAGTATTTT. Its protein is CSARGLAATDTQYF.

This clonotype was seen more than once but under ten times. The V gene is TRBV19, the J gene TRBJ2-7; perhaps TRBD1 as D (6 bases). The germline V gene encodes CDR1 LNHDA and CDR2 SQIVND (reference sequence). Trimming took off 5 bases at V and 4 bases at J, with 18 bases between the two ends. The CDR3 spans 15 residues. CDR3 nucleotide sequence: TGTGCCAGTAGTCCCGAGGCAGGGGAATTATACGAGCAGTACTTC. Translated: CASSPEAGELYEQYF.

This clonotype was picked up a small number of times. The chain uses TRBV4-1 and TRBJ2-7, with 14 bases matching TRBD2. J was trimmed by 3 bases and V by 4 bases; bases with no gene match: 8. The CDR3 loop spans 17 amino acids. CDR1 and CDR2 (germline): MGHRA, YSYEKL. This chain's CDR3 is CASSPIGLAGGIYEQYF. The DNA of the CDR3 is TGCGCCAGCAGCCCGATAGGACTAGCGGGAGGCATCTACGAGCAGTACTTC.

This clonotype was observed a few times. The chain couples TRBV7-2 to TRBJ2-7; D remains unclear. This CDR3 contains 14 residues. Trimming removed 5 bases from V and 4 bases from J, with 15 bases in between. Germline assignment: CDR1 SGHTA and CDR2 FQGNSA. DNA for the CDR3: TGTGCCAGCAGCCCTACCCGACTGGCGTACGAGCAGTACTTC. Protein product: CASSPTRLAYEQYF.

The rearrangement links TRBV6-2 or TRBV6-3 to TRBJ2-1; TRBD1 matches at 8 bases. V was pared by 7 bases and J by 12 bases, with 5 bases of the junction left unmatched. CDR3 length: 11 residues. Germline V CDR1 and CDR2: MNHEY, SVGEGT. This chain's CDR3 is CASTQGTGQFF. The CDR3 DNA follows: TGTGCCAGCACCCAAGGGACAGGGCAGTTCTTC.

This clonotype was detected only a few times. The chain uses TRBV19 and TRBJ2-7; 7 positions match TRBD2. V lost 6 bases, J lost 0 bases, and 5 bases stayed unmatched. The CDR3 totals 14 residues. The germline gives CDR1 LNHDA, CDR2 SQIVND (reference sequence). The CDR3 reads CASRPGTNSYEQYF. CDR3 DNA sequence: TGTGCCAGTAGACCTGGGACTAACTCCTACGAGCAGTACTTC. The whole variable domain, remainder taken from reference TRBV19 and TRBJ2-7, is DGGITQSPKYLFRKEGQNVTLSCEQNLNHDAMYWYRQDPGQGLRLIYYSQIVNDFQKGDIAEGYSVSREKKESFPLTVTSAQKNPTAFYLCASRPGTNSYEQYFGPGTRLTVT.

Only a few counts were recorded for this clonotype. V gene TRBV3-1 combines with J gene TRBJ2-5, with D perhaps matching TRBD2 (6 bases). Germline V gene data show CDR1 as LGHDT and CDR2 as YNNKEL (reference sequence). This CDR3 is built from 11 residues. CDR3 nucleotide sequence: TGTGCAACCGGACTAACGGAGACCCAGTACTTC. Its protein is CATGLTETQYF.

V and J are TRBV5-4 and TRBJ2-4; D might be TRBD1 or TRBD2, each matching 6 bases. The V gene lost 0 bases and the J gene lost 0 bases, with 10 bases spanning the gap. CDR1 and CDR2 from the germline V gene are SGHNT and YYREEE (reference sequence). CDR3 length equals 16 residues. CDR3 loop: CASSLAGALAKNIQYF. The CDR3 DNA is TGTGCCAGCAGCTTGGCGGGGGCCCTAGCCAAAAACATTCAGTACTTC.

CDR3 sequence reads: CASSTTSGRPYNEQFF. In DNA, the CDR3 is TGTGCCAGTAGCACGACTAGCGGGAGGCCCTACAATGAGCAGTTCTTC. This rearrangement joins TRBV19 to TRBJ2-1, with TRBD2 matching 13 bases. CDR1 is LNHDA and CDR2 is SQIVND in the germline V gene (reference sequence). CDR3 length equals 16 residues. The J segment lost 2 bases and the V segment lost 6 bases, leaving 4 bases of the junction unmatched. The full variable domain, completed using reference TRBV19 and TRBJ2-1, is DGGITQSPKYLFRKEGQNVTLSCEQNLNHDAMYWYRQDPGQGLRLIYYSQIVNDFQKGDIAEGYSVSREKKESFPLTVTSAQKNPTAFYLCASSTTSGRPYNEQFFGPGTRLTVL.

The rearrangement uses TRBV19 and TRBJ2-5; D ambiguous. The CDR3 runs to 14 residues. The V and J ends lost 6 bases and 2 bases respectively, with 13 bases between them. Germline V CDR1 and CDR2: LNHDA, SQIVND (reference sequence). The CDR3 loop is CASSTMWQQETQYF. The DNA for the CDR3 is TGTGCCAGTAGCACAATGTGGCAGCAAGAGACCCAGTACTTC.

This clonotype came up a few times. The rearrangement links TRBV6-6 to TRBJ1-5, with D perhaps TRBD1 (6 bases). Trimming took off 6 bases at V and 5 bases at J, with 8 bases between the two ends. CDR1 is MNHNY and CDR2 is SVGAGI in the germline V gene (reference sequence). The CDR3 runs 12 residues. The CDR3 loop reads CASRWTDQPQHF. CDR3 nucleotides: TGTGCCAGCAGGTGGACAGATCAGCCCCAGCATTTT.

Ten or more counts support this clonotype. The chain joins TRBV27 to TRBJ2-3, with 11 bases matching TRBD2. Germline V gene data show CDR1 as MNHEY and CDR2 as SMNVEV (reference sequence). Losses at the gene ends were 5 bases for V and 5 bases for J; bases not matched to a gene: 12. The CDR3 has 17 amino acids. CDR3 sequence reads: CASSGFPLTSGKDTQYF. CDR3 nucleotides: TGTGCCAGCAGTGGATTCCCCCTGACTAGCGGGAAAGATACGCAGTATTTT.

The chain employs TRBV12-5 and TRBJ1-1; a possible D gene is TRBD1 (5 bases). The CDR3 spans 11 residues. The germline V gene has CDR1 LGHNT and CDR2 FRNRAP. V was pared by 3 bases and J by 8 bases, with 7 bases between. The CDR3 nucleotides are TGTGCTAGTGGTTTCGACAGAGAAGCTTTCTTT. This sequence encodes CASGFDREAFF.

The rearrangement uses TRBV28 and TRBJ2-4; 7 bases are a match to TRBD1. V lost 4 bases and J lost 6; bases outside the gene matches: 6. Germline CDR1 reads MDHEN; CDR2 reads SYDVKM. This CDR3 comprises 14 residues. The CDR3 region has the DNA TGTGCCAGCAGTTGGGGACAGTTTGGAAACATTCAGTACTTC. It translates to CASSWGQFGNIQYF.

A few counts support this clonotype. V usage is TRBV6-2 or TRBV6-3 and J usage is TRBJ2-1; D gene ambiguous. Germline CDR1 reads MNHEY; CDR2 reads SVGEGT. This CDR3 comprises 12 residues. Trimming pared 6 bases from V and 8 bases from J, leaving 11 bases between. As DNA, the CDR3 is TGTGCCAGCAGCCCAATCGGAGATGAGCAGTTCTTC. It is translated as CASSPIGDEQFF.

The chain is built from TRBV7-2 and TRBJ2-4, with TRBD2 matching 11 bases. J lost 5 bases, V lost 0 bases, and 6 bases had no gene match. The CDR3 contains 17 residues. Germline-derived CDR1 and CDR2 are SGHTA and FQGNSA. CDR3 loop: CASSLAVGTSGQNIQYF. The CDR3 DNA reads TGTGCCAGCAGCTTAGCGGTAGGGACTAGCGGACAAAACATTCAGTACTTC. Full variable domain (remainder filled in from reference TRBV7-2 and TRBJ2-4): GAGVSQSPSNKVTEKGKDVELRCDPISGHTALYWYRQSLGQGLEFLIYFQGNSAPDKSGLPSDRFSAERTGGSVSTLTIQRTQQEDSAVYLCASSLAVGTSGQNIQYFGAGTRLSVL.

This clonotype showed up many times. The chain has TRBV7-2 and TRBJ2-1, with 10 bases matching TRBD1. CDR3 length: 14 amino acids. The trim removed 6 bases at V and 8 bases at J, leaving 7 bases unmatched. CDR1 and CDR2 (germline): SGHTA, FQGNSA. This chain's CDR3 is CASSWGQGYDEQFF. CDR3 nucleotides: TGTGCCAGCAGTTGGGGACAGGGGTACGATGAGCAGTTCTTC. Full variable domain (rest looked up from reference TRBV7-2 and TRBJ2-1): GAGVSQSPSNKVTEKGKDVELRCDPISGHTALYWYRQSLGQGLEFLIYFQGNSAPDKSGLPSDRFSAERTGGSVSTLTIQRTQQEDSAVYLCASSWGQGYDEQFFGPGTRLTVL.

The CDR3 DNA follows: TGTGCCACCAGCAGAGATCTGGGGTATAGCAATCAGCCCCAGCATTTT. It is translated as CATSRDLGYSNQPQHF. The chain is built from TRBV15 and TRBJ1-5; D gene ambiguous. The CDR3 is 16 amino acids. Germline CDR1 LNHNV, CDR2 YYDKDF (reference sequence). The V end was cut by 0 bases, the J end by 0 bases, with 9 bases between.

This chain links TRBV6-6 with TRBJ2-5; either TRBD1 or TRBD2 may supply D (7 bases each). The germline CDR1 and CDR2 sequences are MNHNY and SVGAGI (reference sequence). With 4 bases removed from V and 1 base from J, the gap between germline ends came to 13 bases. CDR3 size: 15 residues. CDR3 amino acids: CASSFQRDSQETQYF. Written as DNA, the CDR3 is TGTGCCAGCAGTTTCCAGCGGGACAGCCAAGAGACCCAGTACTTC.

The V gene is TRBV19, the J gene TRBJ2-3; 7 bases fit TRBD1. The CDR3 is 15 amino acids. V was clipped by 5 bases and J by 0 bases; unmatched bases: 5. CDR1 is LNHDA and CDR2 is SQIVND in the germline V gene (reference sequence). Here the CDR3 DNA reads TGTGCCAGTAGTTTCCCGGGACAGAGCACAGATACGCAGTATTTT. This codes for CASSFPGQSTDTQYF.

This clonotype was observed a single time. The V and J genes are TRBV11-2 and TRBJ2-5; 15 bases are shared with TRBD2. The CDR3 loop spans 17 amino acids. V lost 5 bases and J lost 7; bases outside the gene matches: 11. Germline V lookup: CDR1 SGHAT, CDR2 FQNNGV. CDR3 sequence (DNA): TGTGCCAGCAGCCCCGGACTAGCGGGAGGGAGAGTTGGGACCCAGTACTTC. Residues: CASSPGLAGGRVGTQYF.

This clonotype was detected only once. Being one base from a much bigger clone, this may be a read error. This chain connects TRBV19 to TRBJ1-5, with D maybe TRBD1 (5 bases). The length of the CDR3 is 14 residues. Germline V gives CDR1 LNHDA, CDR2 SQIVND (reference sequence). CDR3 DNA sequence: TGTGCCAGTAGGGCAGGGAATAGCAATCGGCCCCAGCATTTT. This translates into CASRAGNSNRPQHF.